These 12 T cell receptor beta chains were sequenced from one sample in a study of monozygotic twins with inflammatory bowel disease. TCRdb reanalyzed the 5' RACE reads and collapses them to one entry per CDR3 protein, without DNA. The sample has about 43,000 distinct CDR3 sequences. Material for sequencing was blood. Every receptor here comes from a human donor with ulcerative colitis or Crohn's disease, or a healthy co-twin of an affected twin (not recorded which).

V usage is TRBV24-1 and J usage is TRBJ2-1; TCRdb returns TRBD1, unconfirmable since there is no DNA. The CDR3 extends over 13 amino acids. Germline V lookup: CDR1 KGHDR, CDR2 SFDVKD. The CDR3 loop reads CATRRRRGDEQFF.

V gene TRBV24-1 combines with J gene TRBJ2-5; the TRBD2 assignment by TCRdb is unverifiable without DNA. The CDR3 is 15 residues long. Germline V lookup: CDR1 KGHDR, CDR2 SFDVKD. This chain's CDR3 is CATSDLEGIRETQYF.

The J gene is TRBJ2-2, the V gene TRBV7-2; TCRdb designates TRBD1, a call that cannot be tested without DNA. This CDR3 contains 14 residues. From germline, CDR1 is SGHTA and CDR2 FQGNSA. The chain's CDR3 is CASSNTGGTGELFF.

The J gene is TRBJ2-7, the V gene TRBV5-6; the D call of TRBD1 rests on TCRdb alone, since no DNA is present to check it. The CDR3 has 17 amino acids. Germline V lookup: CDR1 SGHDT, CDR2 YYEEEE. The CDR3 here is CASSLGTRVSFSYEQYF.

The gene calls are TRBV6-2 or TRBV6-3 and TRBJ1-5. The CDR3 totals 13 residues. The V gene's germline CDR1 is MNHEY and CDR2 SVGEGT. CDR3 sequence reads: CASSRMGGQPQHF.

The CDR3 loop reads CSARGGHDTQYF. The rearrangement joins TRBV20-1 to TRBJ2-3; TCRdb proposes TRBD1, but this gene call is untestable without DNA. From germline, CDR1 is DFQATT and CDR2 SNEGSKA (reference sequence). This CDR3 is built from 12 residues.

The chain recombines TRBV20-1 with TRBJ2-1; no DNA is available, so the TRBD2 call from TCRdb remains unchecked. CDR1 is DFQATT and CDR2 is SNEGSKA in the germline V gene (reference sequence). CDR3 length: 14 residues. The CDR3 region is CSARWNSGYNEQFF.

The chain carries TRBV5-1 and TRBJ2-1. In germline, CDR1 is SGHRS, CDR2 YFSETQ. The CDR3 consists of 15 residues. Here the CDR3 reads CASSLGSAAYNEQFF.

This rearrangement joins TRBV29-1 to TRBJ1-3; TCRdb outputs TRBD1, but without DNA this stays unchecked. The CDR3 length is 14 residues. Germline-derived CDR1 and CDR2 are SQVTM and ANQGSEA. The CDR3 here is CSVYDRAVGNTIYF.

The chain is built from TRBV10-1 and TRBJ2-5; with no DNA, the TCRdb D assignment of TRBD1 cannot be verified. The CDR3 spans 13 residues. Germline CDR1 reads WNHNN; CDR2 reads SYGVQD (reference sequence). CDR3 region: CASSSDSEETQYF.

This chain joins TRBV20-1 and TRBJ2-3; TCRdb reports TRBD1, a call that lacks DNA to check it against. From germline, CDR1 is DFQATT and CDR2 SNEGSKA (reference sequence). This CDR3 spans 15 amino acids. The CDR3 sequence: CSARDTRGAADMQYF.

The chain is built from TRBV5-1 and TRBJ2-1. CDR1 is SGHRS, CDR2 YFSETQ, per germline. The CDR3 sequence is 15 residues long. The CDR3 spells CASSLVGGSYNEQFF.